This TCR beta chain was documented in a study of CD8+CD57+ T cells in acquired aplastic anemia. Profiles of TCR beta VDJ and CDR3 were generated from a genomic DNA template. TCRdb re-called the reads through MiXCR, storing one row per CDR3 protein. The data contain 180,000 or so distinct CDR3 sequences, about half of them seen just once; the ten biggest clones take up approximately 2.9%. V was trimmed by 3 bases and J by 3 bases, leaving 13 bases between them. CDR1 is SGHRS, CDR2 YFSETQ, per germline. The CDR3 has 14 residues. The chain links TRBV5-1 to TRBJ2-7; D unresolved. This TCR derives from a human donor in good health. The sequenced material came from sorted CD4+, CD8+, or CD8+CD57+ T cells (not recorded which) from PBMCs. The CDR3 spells CASSSVNDFYEQYF. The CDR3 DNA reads TGCGCCAGCAGCTCCGTAAATGACTTCTACGAGCAGTACTTC.